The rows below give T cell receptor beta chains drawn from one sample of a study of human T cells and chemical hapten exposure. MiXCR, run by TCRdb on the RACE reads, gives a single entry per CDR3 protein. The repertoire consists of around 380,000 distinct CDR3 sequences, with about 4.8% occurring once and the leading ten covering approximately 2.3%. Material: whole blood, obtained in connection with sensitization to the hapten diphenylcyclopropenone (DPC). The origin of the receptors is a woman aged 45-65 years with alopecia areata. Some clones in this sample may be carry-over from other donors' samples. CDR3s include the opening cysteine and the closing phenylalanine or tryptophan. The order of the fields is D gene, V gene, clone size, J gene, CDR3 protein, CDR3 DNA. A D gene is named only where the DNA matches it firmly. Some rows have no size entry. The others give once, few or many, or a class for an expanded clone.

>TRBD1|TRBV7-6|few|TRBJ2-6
CASSLETGDTGANVLTF
TGTGCCAGCAGCTTAGAAACAGGGGATACTGGGGCCAACGTCCTGACTTTC
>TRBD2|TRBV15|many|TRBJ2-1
CATGTSGRKEQFF
TGTGCCACCGGGACTAGCGGGAGGAAGGAGCAGTTCTTC
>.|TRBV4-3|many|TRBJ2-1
CASSQDSGGEQFF
TGCGCCAGCAGCCAAGATTCCGGAGGTGAGCAGTTCTTC
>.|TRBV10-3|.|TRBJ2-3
CATSGGASTDTQYF
TGTGCCACCAGCGGCGGGGCTAGCACAGATACGCAGTATTTT
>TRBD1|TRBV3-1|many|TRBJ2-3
CASSQGQGYTDTQYF
TGTGCCAGCAGCCAAGGACAGGGGTACACAGATACGCAGTATTTT
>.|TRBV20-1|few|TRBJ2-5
CSADQETQYF
TGCAGTGCGGATCAAGAGACCCAGTACTTC
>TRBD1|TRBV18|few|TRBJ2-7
CASSGQGAYEQYF
TGTGCCAGCTCAGGACAGGGGGCCTACGAGCAGTACTTC
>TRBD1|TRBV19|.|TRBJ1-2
CASSLNRGNYGYTF
TGTGCCAGTAGTTTAAACAGGGGGAACTATGGCTACACCTTC
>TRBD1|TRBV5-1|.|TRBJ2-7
CASTSGTGAYEQYF
TGCGCCAGCACCTCCGGGACAGGGGCCTACGAGCAGTACTTC
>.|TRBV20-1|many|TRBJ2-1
CSARDRQGPNNEQFF
TGCAGTGCTAGAGATCGGCAGGGACCAAACAATGAGCAGTTCTTC
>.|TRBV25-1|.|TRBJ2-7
CASTPSETYEQYF
TGTGCCTCGACCCCCTCAGAAACCTACGAGCAGTACTTC
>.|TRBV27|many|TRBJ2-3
CASSLPGVGADTQYF
TGTGCCAGCAGTTTACCCGGGGTTGGCGCAGATACGCAGTATTTT
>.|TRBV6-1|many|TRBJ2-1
CASSELRGIIYNEQFF
TGTGCCAGCAGTGAATTGAGGGGGATAATCTACAATGAGCAGTTCTTC
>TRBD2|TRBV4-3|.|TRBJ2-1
CASSYTQTSGRGNEQFF
TGCGCCAGCAGCTACACCCAGACTAGCGGGAGGGGGAATGAGCAGTTCTTC
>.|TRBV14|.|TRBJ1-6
CASSQPGRNSPLHF
TGTGCCAGCAGCCAACCAGGGCGGAATTCACCCCTCCACTTT
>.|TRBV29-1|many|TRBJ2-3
CSVEDRAFRGDTQYF
TGCAGCGTTGAAGATCGAGCCTTCAGAGGAGATACGCAGTATTTT
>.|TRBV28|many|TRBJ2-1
CASSLLGQSDEQFF
TGTGCCAGCAGTCTCCTCGGACAGAGCGATGAGCAGTTCTTC
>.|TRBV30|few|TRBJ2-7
CAWSNRWDEQYF
TGTGCCTGGAGTAACCGGTGGGACGAGCAGTACTTC
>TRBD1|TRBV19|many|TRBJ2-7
CASSKTGIYEQYF
TGTGCCAGTAGTAAGACAGGGATCTACGAGCAGTACTTC
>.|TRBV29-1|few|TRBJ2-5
CSGSGENQETQYF
TGCAGCGGTTCGGGAGAAAACCAAGAGACCCAGTACTTC
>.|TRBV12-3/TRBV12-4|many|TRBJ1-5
CASSLAAGSGNQPQHF
TGTGCCAGCAGTTTAGCGGCGGGGTCGGGGAATCAGCCCCAGCATTTT
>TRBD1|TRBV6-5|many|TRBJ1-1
CASSYTGQGGTEAFF
TGTGCCAGCAGTTACACTGGACAGGGAGGAACTGAAGCTTTCTTT
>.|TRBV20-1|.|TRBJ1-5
CSAGPSNQPQHF
TGCAGTGCTGGCCCGAGTAATCAGCCCCAGCATTTT
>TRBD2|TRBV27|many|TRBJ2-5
CASSFGGRQETQYF
TGTGCCAGCAGTTTCGGCGGGAGGCAAGAGACCCAGTACTTC
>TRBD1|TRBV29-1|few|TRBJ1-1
CSVEGRAGGVEAFF
TGCAGCGTTGAAGGCCGGGCAGGGGGCGTTGAAGCTTTCTTT
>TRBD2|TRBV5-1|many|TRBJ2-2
CASSLGTGTSGRFGELFF
TGCGCCAGCAGCCTAGGAACCGGGACTAGCGGGAGATTCGGGGAGCTGTTTTTT
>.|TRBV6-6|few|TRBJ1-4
CASSYLDGEKLFF
TGTGCCAGCAGTTACCTTGACGGTGAAAAACTGTTTTTT
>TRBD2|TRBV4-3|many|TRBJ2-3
CASSHTSGNTDTQYF
TGCGCCAGCAGCCATACTAGCGGCAACACAGATACGCAGTATTTT
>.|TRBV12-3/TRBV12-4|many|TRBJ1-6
CASSPTGFGSPLHF
TGTGCCAGCAGTCCCACGGGGTTTGGTTCACCCCTCCACTTT
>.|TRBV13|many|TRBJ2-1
CASMDRSTSSYNEQFF
TGTGCCAGCATGGACCGTTCCACCAGCTCCTACAATGAGCAGTTCTTC
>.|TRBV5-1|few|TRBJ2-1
CASSVIRYTFF
TGCGCCAGCAGCGTGATAAGGTACACGTTCTTC
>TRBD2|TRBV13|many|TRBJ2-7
CASSLRGLASNEQYF
TGTGCCAGCAGCTTGCGGGGACTAGCGAGTAACGAGCAGTACTTC
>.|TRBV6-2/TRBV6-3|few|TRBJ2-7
CASSPGGDLDEQYF
TGTGCCAGCAGCCCGGGGGGCGATTTAGACGAGCAGTACTTC
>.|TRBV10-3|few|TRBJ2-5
CAISDIKGETQYF
TGTGCCATCAGTGATATTAAGGGGGAGACCCAGTACTTC
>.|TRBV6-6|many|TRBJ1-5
CASSYNWAVNQPQHF
TGTGCCAGCAGTTACAACTGGGCGGTCAATCAGCCCCAGCATTTT
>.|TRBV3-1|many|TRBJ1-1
CASSPGGGGMGNTEAFF
TGTGCCAGCAGCCCGGGGGGAGGAGGGATGGGGAACACTGAAGCTTTCTTT
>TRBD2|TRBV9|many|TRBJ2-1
CASSGGRTSAYNEQFF
TGTGCCAGCAGCGGAGGACGGACTAGCGCGTACAATGAGCAGTTCTTC
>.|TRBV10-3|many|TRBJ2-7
CAIGKASYEQYF
TGTGCCATCGGCAAGGCCTCCTACGAGCAGTACTTC
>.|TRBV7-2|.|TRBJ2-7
CASSLDRGFSYEQYF
TGTGCCAGCAGCTTAGATCGGGGTTTCTCCTACGAGCAGTACTTC
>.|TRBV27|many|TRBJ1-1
CASNRREGTEAFF
TGTGCCAGCAATCGCAGGGAAGGCACTGAAGCTTTCTTT
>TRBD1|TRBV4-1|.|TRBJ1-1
CASSQETGLGTEAFF
TGCGCCAGCAGCCAAGAGACAGGGTTGGGCACTGAAGCTTTCTTT
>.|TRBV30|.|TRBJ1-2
CAWSVLRQSNYGYTF
TGTGCCTGGAGTGTCTTGAGACAGAGTAACTATGGCTACACCTTC
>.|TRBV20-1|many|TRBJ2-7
CSASRQSYEQYF
TGCAGTGCTAGCAGGCAGTCCTACGAGCAGTACTTC
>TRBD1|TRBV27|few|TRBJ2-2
CASSRWDRAEVDTGELFF
TGTGCCAGCAGTCGCTGGGACAGGGCGGAGGTGGACACCGGGGAGCTGTTTTTT
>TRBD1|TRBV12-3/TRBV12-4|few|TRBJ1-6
CASRYLTGYNSPLHF
TGTGCCAGCAGGTACCTGACAGGGTATAATTCACCCCTCCACTTT
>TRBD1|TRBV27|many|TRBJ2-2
CASGTGLYTGELFF
TGTGCCAGCGGGACAGGGCTTTACACCGGGGAGCTGTTTTTT
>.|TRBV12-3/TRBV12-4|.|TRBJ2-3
CASSFSPLAGTDTQYF
TGTGCCAGCAGCTTTTCTCCATTAGCGGGCACAGATACGCAGTATTTT